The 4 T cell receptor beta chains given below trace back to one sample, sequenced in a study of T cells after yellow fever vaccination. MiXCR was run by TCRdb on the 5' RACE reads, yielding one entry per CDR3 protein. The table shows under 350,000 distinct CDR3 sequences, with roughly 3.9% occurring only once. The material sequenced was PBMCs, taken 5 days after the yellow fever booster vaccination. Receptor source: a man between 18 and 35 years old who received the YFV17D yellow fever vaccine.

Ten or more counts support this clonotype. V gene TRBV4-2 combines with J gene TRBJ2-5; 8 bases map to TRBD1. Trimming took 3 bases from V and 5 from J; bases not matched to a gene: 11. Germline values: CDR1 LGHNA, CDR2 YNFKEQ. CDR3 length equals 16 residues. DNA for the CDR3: TGTGCCAGCAGCCACGGGGCCCAGGGGGCCTGGGAGACCCAGTACTTC. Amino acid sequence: CASSHGAQGAWETQYF.

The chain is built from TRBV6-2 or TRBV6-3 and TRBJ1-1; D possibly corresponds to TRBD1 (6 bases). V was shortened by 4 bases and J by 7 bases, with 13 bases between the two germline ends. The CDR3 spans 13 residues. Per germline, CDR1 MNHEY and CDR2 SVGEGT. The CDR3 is CASSSRGAGEAFF. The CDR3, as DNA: TGTGCCAGCAGTTCCCGGGGGGCTGGTGAAGCTTTCTTT.

The CDR3 nucleotides read TGCGCCAGCAGCTTGGGACACGGAGGTGAGCCCCAGCATTTT. Amino acid sequence: CASSLGHGGEPQHF. The gene calls are TRBV5-1 and TRBJ1-5; D uncertain. Germline V gives CDR1 SGHRS, CDR2 YFSETQ. The CDR3 consists of 14 residues. V lost 0 bases to trimming and J lost 8 bases, with 12 bases between them. Supplemented by reference TRBV5-1 and TRBJ1-5, the full variable domain reads KAGVTQTPRYLIKTRGQQVTLSCSPISGHRSVSWYQQTPGQGLQFLFEYFSETQRNKGNFPGRFSGRQFSNSRSEMNVSTLELGDSALYLCASSLGHGGEPQHFGDGTRLSIL.

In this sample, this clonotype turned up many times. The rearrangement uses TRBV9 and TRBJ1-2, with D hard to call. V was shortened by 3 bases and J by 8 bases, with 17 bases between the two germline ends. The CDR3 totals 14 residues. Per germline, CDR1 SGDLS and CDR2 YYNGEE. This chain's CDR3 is CASSAGTRVWGYTF. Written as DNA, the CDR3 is TGTGCCAGCAGCGCGGGTACCCGGGTTTGGGGCTACACCTTC.